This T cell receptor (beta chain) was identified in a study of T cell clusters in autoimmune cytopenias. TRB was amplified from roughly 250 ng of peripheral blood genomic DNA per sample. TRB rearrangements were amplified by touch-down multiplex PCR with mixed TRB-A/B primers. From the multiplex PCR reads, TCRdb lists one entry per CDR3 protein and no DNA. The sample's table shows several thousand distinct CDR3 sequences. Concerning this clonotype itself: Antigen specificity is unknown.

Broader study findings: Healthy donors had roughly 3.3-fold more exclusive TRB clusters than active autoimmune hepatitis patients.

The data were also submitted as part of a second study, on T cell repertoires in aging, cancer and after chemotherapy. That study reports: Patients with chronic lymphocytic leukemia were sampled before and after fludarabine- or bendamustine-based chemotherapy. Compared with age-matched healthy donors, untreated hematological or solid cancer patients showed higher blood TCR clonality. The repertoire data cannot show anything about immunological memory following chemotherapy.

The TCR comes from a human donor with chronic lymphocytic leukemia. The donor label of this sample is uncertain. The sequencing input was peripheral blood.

The chain's CDR3 is CASSTWGWNYGYTF. V is TRBV19 and J is TRBJ1-2; there is no DNA to check the TCRdb D call of TRBD1. This CDR3 contains 14 residues. Germline loops: CDR1 LNHDA, CDR2 SQIVND (reference sequence).